The next 6 T cell receptor beta chains were all read from a single sample in a study of neurological immune-mediated disorders. TCRdb analysed the 5' RACE reads with MiXCR anew, one entry per CDR3 protein. This table has about 120,000 distinct CDR3 sequences, roughly 3.2% appearing once. The specimen was PBMCs. The receptors here all came from a woman aged 25-40 years with multiple sclerosis.

This clonotype was counted ten times or more. This chain uses TRBV12-3 or TRBV12-4 with TRBJ1-3, with TRBD1 identical over 8 bases. CDR3 length: 14 amino acids. V lost 7 bases to trimming and J lost 9 bases; unmatched junction nucleotides: 11. As DNA, the CDR3 is TGTGCCAGCACCCAGGGACAGGATAGGAGCACCATATATTTT. It yields the protein CASTQGQDRSTIYF.

This clonotype was detected ten times or more. The V gene is TRBV20-1, the J gene TRBJ1-2; no reliable D call. The CDR3 has 12 amino acids. Trimming took off 3 bases at V and 4 bases at J, with 9 bases between the two ends. Germline V lookup: CDR1 DFQATT, CDR2 SNEGSKA (reference sequence). CDR3 DNA sequence: TGCAGTGCTAGTTTGGCAGCCTATGGCTACACCTTC. It specifies CSASLAAYGYTF.

This clonotype has at least ten counts. The V gene is TRBV20-1, the J gene TRBJ2-7; tentatively, D is TRBD1 (6 bases). Germline V gives CDR1 DFQATT, CDR2 SNEGSKA (reference sequence). V was shortened by 2 bases and J by 4 bases, with 12 bases between the two germline ends. CDR3 length: 13 residues. The CDR3 DNA follows: TGCAGTGCTAGACAGGGGTCGGCATACGAGCAGTACTTC. Residues: CSARQGSAYEQYF.

This clonotype was detected many times. This sequence joins TRBV5-1 and TRBJ1-1, with a weak D call TRBD1 (6 bases). This CDR3 region has 14 residues. Germline V gene sequence: CDR1 SGHRS, CDR2 YFSETQ. V lost 0 bases to trimming and J lost 1 base, with 7 bases between them. CDR3 protein: CASSLEQGNTEAFF. CDR3 DNA sequence: TGCGCCAGCAGCTTGGAACAGGGGAACACTGAAGCTTTCTTT.

The chain combines TRBV15 with TRBJ1-5; D is ambiguous. Germline lookup yields CDR1 LNHNV and CDR2 YYDKDF (reference sequence). This CDR3 spans 15 amino acids. V was clipped by 0 bases and J by 4 bases, with 10 bases between them. The CDR3 here is CATSRDHLGNQPQHF. CDR3 coding DNA: TGTGCCACCAGCAGAGATCATCTGGGTAATCAGCCCCAGCATTTT.

This clonotype was seen repeatedly, ten times or more. CDR3 protein: CASSPNRVYGYTF. The DNA for the CDR3 is TGTGCCAGCAGCCCGAACAGGGTCTATGGCTACACCTTC. V gene TRBV5-6 combines with J gene TRBJ1-2; possible D gene TRBD1, 6 bases. The CDR3 sequence is 13 residues long. With 4 bases removed from V and 4 bases from J, the gap between germline ends came to 11 bases. Germline CDR1 SGHDT, CDR2 YYEEEE.